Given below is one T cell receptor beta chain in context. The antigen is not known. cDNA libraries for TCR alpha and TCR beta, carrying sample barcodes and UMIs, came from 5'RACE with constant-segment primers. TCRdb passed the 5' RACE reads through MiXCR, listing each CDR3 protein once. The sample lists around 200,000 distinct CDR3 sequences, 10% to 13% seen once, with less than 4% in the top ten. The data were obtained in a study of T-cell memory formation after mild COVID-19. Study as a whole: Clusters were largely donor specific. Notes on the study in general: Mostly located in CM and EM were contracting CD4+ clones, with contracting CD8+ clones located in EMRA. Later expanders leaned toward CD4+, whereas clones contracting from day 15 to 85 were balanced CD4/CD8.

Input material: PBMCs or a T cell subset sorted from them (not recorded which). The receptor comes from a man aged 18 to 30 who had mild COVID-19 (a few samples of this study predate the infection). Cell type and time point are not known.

The CDR3 coding sequence is TGTGCCAGCGAGCGGATCCCGGACAGTGAAGCTTTCTTT. Amino acids: CASERIPDSEAFF. The chain combines TRBV28 with TRBJ1-1; D might be TRBD1 (6 bases). The ends were cut back, 8 bases at V and 7 bases at J, with 17 bases in the middle. Looked up from germline, CDR1 is MDHEN and CDR2 is SYDVKM. CDR3 length equals 13 residues.